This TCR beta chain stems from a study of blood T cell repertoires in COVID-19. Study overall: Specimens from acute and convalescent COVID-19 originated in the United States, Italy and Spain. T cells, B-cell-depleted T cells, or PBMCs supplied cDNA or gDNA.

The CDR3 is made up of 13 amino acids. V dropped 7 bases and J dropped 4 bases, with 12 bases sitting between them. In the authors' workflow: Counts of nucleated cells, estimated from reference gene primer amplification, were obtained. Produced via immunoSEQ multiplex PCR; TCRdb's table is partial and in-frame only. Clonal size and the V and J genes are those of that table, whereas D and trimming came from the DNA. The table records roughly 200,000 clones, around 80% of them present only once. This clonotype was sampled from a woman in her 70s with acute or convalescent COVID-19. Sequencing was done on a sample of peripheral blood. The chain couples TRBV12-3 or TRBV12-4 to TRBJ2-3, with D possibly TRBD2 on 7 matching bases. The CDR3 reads CASIWEGADTQYF. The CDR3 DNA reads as TGTGCCAGCATTTGGGAGGGGGCAGATACGCAGTATTTT.